The entry below gives a single T cell receptor beta chain sequence along with its context. What this receptor recognizes is not known. Base qualities are missing; no much larger clone stands one base away. At diagnosis, tumor, uninvolved tumor-adjacent lung and peripheral blood were collected and then preserved as a mix of FFPE and fresh-frozen material. For TCR repertoire profiling, blood samples were analyzed as peripheral blood mononuclear cells. At the junction V is shortened by 6 bases and J by 7 bases, with 9 bases in between. The CDR3 measures 12 amino acids from cysteine to phenylalanine. The sequence is cut down to CDR3 DNA, 36 bases in frame from base 1. The germline V gene sets CDR1 to MNHEY and CDR2 to SVGAGI. This specimen belongs to a study of T cells in localized non-small cell lung cancer (dated by TCRdb to the early 2020s). The study in broad terms: T cell repertoires of approximately 250 early-stage NSCLC patients were analyzed, with tumors being compared against uninvolved tumor-adjacent lungs. NSCLC patients had a mean age of approximately 66 years, and more than 120 were male and 107 female. The cohort comprised 236 treatment-naïve NSCLC patients with resected, localized lung tumors. Study-level results and caveats: Uninvolved tumor-adjacent lung showed the highest T cell clonality, higher than tumor, which suggests more focused antigenic responses in the adjacent lung. A median of roughly 58 of the top 100 tumor clones were detected in paired uninvolved adjacent lung, and some 28 of these tumor clones were also found among the top 100 clones of the paired uninvolved adjacent lung. Higher T cell density in blood was associated with longer overall survival, whereas higher clonality in adjacent lung was associated with shorter survival. Because multi-region tumor sequencing was not done, intratumor heterogeneity could not be ruled out. Because the study design was exploratory, TCR variables were selected using unadjusted p-values without false-discovery rate correction.

TCR beta CDR3 regions were sequenced from DNA using the immunoSEQ Assay. As for the original processing: To compute T cell density, TCR beta template counts were normalized to usable DNA, which was estimated by amplifying housekeeping genes. Richness was estimated using the preseqR package, with extrapolation to 400,000 templates for PBMC samples and to 120,000 templates for tissue samples. Clonality was defined as one minus Pielou's evenness. To identify tissue-enriched TCRs, differential abundance testing was run on productive amino-acid clonotypes with a minimum total count of 5 and an alpha of 0.1. The Jaccard Index and the Morisita Overlap Index were used to measure repertoire overlap between compartments. GLIPH clustered TCR beta CDR3s with public tetramer-defined viral CDR3s; viral motifs required at least three viral sequences plus V-gene enrichment. TCRdb provides this immuneACCESS table in a form limited to in-frame rearrangements. Some clones are lacking; in checked studies, under half of them reflect an unresolved V gene, and why the rest are absent is not known. For V, J and clone size, that table is used; D and trimming come from the DNA. A total of tens of thousands of clones appear in this sample, around 80% of them only once. 8% to 10% of the sample is in the top ten clones.

This receptor chain uses TRBV6-5 and TRBJ1-4; perhaps TRBD1 is the D gene, with 5 bases matching. This clonotype was sampled from a female donor at least 60 years old with stage I lung adenocarcinoma. The sequencing used peripheral blood, collected before any cancer treatment. The nucleotide sequence is given as TGTGCCAGCAGCCCAAGGGGTGAAAAACTGTTTTTT. The translation is CASSPRGEKLFF.